This TCR beta chain was captured by sequencing in a study of T cells in Graves' hyperthyroidism and ophthalmopathy. Whole-study context: The initial diagnosis was the point when peripheral blood was collected, ahead of any treatment.

This clonotype was counted ten times or more. Its antigen is undetermined. This CDR3 comprises 14 residues. Between the trimmed V and J ends, which lost 0 bases and 4 bases, there was a span of 10 bases. In germline, CDR1 is MNHNY, CDR2 SVGAGI (reference sequence). Amplification of TCR beta CDR3 regions was performed using RNA transcripts as template. A first-round RT-PCR of the TCR CDR3 used the HTBI primer set. TCRdb fed the multiplex PCR reads into MiXCR, producing one record per CDR3 protein. This table holds around 500,000 distinct CDR3 sequences, roughly 16% found once. Study results and caveats: Blood also carried most thyroid clonotypes expanded above 0.001.

Exclusions: uncontrolled infection, other autoimmune disease, pregnancy, lactation. The diagnostic basis comprised clinical symptoms, serum thyroxine and TRAb, thyroid ultrasound and orbital computed tomography. Sequenced: blood. The receptor's source is a woman in her thirties with Graves' ophthalmopathy. The chain combines TRBV6-6 with TRBJ2-7; D is uncertain. The CDR3 coding sequence is TGTGCCAGCAGTTACTCGGTGAAGGCTTACGAGCAGTACTTC. Translated, it gives CASSYSVKAYEQYF.